One sample yielded the 29 T cell receptor beta chains listed below, sequenced in a study of radiation and T cells in renal cell carcinoma. Libraries were prepared by immunoSEQ multiplex PCR; TCRdb keeps only in-frame clonotypes and omits some of them. The sample contains some 81,000 clones, about 89% of which appear only once. The time point: blood 4 weeks post-SBRT, at nephrectomy. Treatment reported: 15 Gy SBRT to primary tumor, nephrectomy 4 weeks later. Sequencing was performed on blood, taken from a patient whose treatment included radiotherapy and nephrectomy. These TCRs come from a woman aged 70-85 years with renal cell carcinoma.

This clone appeared a few times. The chain couples TRBV6-6 to TRBJ2-7, with 9 positions matching TRBD1. The germline V gene has CDR1 MNHNY and CDR2 SVGAGI (reference sequence). V shed 6 bases and J 6 bases; nucleotides not matched to a gene: 12. This CDR3 has 15 residues. CDR3: CASSQPRDREAEQYF. For the CDR3, the DNA is TGTGCCAGCAGCCAACCCCGGGACAGGGAGGCCGAGCAGTACTTC.

The chain combines TRBV10-2 with TRBJ2-7; 16 bases agree with TRBD2. After removal of 4 bases from V and 4 bases from J, the junction contained 4 bases not matched to a gene. The CDR3 totals 16 residues. Germline loops: CDR1 WSHSY, CDR2 SAAADI. CDR3 nucleotide sequence: TGCGCCAGCAGTGCCGGGACTAGCGGGGGGGCATACGAGCAGTACTTC. This codes for CASSAGTSGGAYEQYF.

This clone has just a few counts. The chain joins TRBV6-4 to TRBJ2-3; TRBD2 matches 9 bases. The CDR3 contains 16 residues. The trim removed 0 bases at V and 3 bases at J, leaving 4 bases unmatched. Germline CDR1 reads MRHNA; CDR2 reads SNTAGT. DNA for the CDR3: TGTGCCAGCAGTGACTCCCCAGCGGGGGGTACAGATACGCAGTATTTT. Translation: CASSDSPAGGTDTQYF.

This chain joins TRBV5-1 and TRBJ1-4, with D tentatively TRBD1 (5 bases). This CDR3 comprises 13 residues. V lost 3 bases to trimming and J lost 4 bases, with 7 bases between them. Germline loops: CDR1 SGHRS, CDR2 YFSETQ. CDR3 DNA: TGCGCCAGCAGCTCCAGGGTTAATGAAAAACTGTTTTTT. It encodes CASSSRVNEKLFF.

The CDR3 DNA follows: TGTGCCAGCAGCTTAGGGACAGGGGCGGGGGCCAACGTCCTGACTTTC. Its protein is CASSLGTGAGANVLTF. This chain joins TRBV7-6 and TRBJ2-6; 9 bases are a match to TRBD1. V shed 1 base and J 4 bases; nucleotides not matched to a gene: 2. This CDR3 is built from 16 residues. Germline CDR1 and CDR2: SGHVS and FNYEAQ.

The V call is TRBV30, the J call TRBJ2-7; D not certain. The CDR3 is 11 residues long. CDR1 is GTSNPN, CDR2 SVGIG, per germline (reference sequence). The V and J ends lost 0 bases and 3 bases respectively, with 3 bases between them. The CDR3 here is CAWSVDYEQYF. CDR3 coding DNA: TGTGCCTGGAGTGTAGACTACGAGCAGTACTTC.

This chain joins TRBV5-1 and TRBJ2-2, with a tentative D call TRBD2 (6 bases). Germline V gene sequence: CDR1 SGHRS, CDR2 YFSETQ. Between the trimmed V and J ends, which lost 7 bases and 1 base, there was a span of 17 bases. The CDR3 sequence is 16 residues long. CDR3 DNA: TGCGCCAGCTTCCCTCAGCCGGGGGAGAACACCGGGGAGCTGTTTTTT. This gives the protein CASFPQPGENTGELFF.

The chain combines TRBV7-2 with TRBJ2-1, with 7 bases matching TRBD1. V dropped 6 bases and J dropped 5; count of bases not matched to a gene: 13. Germline assignment: CDR1 SGHTA and CDR2 FQGNSA. This CDR3 comprises 16 residues. The CDR3 spells CASRLLPGQLNNEQFF. The CDR3 bases are TGTGCCAGCAGATTACTCCCGGGACAGCTTAACAATGAGCAGTTCTTC.

The V and J genes are TRBV13 and TRBJ2-7, with 8 bases fitting TRBD1. J gave up 0 bases and V 3 bases, and 1 base lay outside the gene matches. Germline CDR1 reads PRHDT; CDR2 reads FYEKMQ (reference sequence). The CDR3 spans 14 residues. The CDR3 DNA reads as TGTGCCAGCAGCTTCGGACAGGGCTCCTACGAGCAGTACTTC. It is translated as CASSFGQGSYEQYF.

The J gene is TRBJ1-6, the V gene TRBV14; D is unresolved. V lost 1 base and J 6 bases, leaving 13 bases between the germline ends. This CDR3 is 16 amino acids long. Germline values: CDR1 SGHDN, CDR2 FVKESK. CDR3 sequence reads: CASSQVGQRINSPLHF. DNA for the CDR3: TGTGCCAGCAGCCAAGTAGGGCAACGGATTAATTCACCCCTCCACTTT.

The CDR3 protein is CASSEFHYEQFF. CDR3 sequence (DNA): TGTGCCAGCAGTGAATTTCATTATGAGCAGTTCTTC. The chain carries TRBV25-1 and TRBJ2-1, with D unresolved. This CDR3 comprises 12 residues. The V gene's germline CDR1 is MGHDK and CDR2 SYGVNS. V lost 1 base, J lost 8 bases, and 6 bases lay in between.

This chain connects TRBV30 to TRBJ1-1; TRBD1 agrees at 8 bases. With 3 bases clipped from V and 5 bases from J, the junction kept 2 bases outside the gene matches. Germline lookup yields CDR1 GTSNPN and CDR2 SVGIG (reference sequence). The CDR3 loop spans 12 amino acids. CDR3 bases: TGTGCCTGGAGCGACAGGGGAACTGAAGCTTTCTTT. Its translation is CAWSDRGTEAFF.

The chain is built from TRBV4-1 and TRBJ1-1, with 9 nucleotides matching TRBD1. V trimming: 2 bases; J trimming: 1 base; junction bases outside the gene matches: 2. Germline V lookup: CDR1 MGHRA, CDR2 YSYEKL. The CDR3 length is 15 residues. CDR3 nucleotides: TGCGCCAGCAGCCAAATACAGGGGGCGAACACTGAAGCTTTCTTT. As protein: CASSQIQGANTEAFF.

The chain joins TRBV7-2 to TRBJ1-2; 8 nucleotides agree with TRBD1. Looked up from germline, CDR1 is SGHTA and CDR2 is FQGNSA. The J segment lost 7 bases and the V segment lost 0 bases, leaving 7 bases of the junction unmatched. The CDR3 has 15 amino acids. As DNA, the CDR3 is TGTGCCAGCAGCTTAGCGGGACAGGACACAGGTGGCTACACCTTC. Translating gives CASSLAGQDTGGYTF. Using reference TRBV7-2 and TRBJ1-2 for the parts outside the CDR3, the full variable domain is GAGVSQSPSNKVTEKGKDVELRCDPISGHTALYWYRQSLGQGLEFLIYFQGNSAPDKSGLPSDRFSAERTGGSVSTLTIQRTQQEDSAVYLCASSLAGQDTGGYTFGSGTRLTVV.

V is TRBV30 and J is TRBJ1-2, with D perhaps TRBD1 (6 bases). The CDR3 runs 14 residues. In germline, CDR1 is GTSNPN, CDR2 SVGIG (reference sequence). The ends were cut back, 0 bases at V and 8 bases at J, with 16 bases in the middle. CDR3 amino acids: CAWSVLGGQGGYTF. CDR3 in DNA: TGTGCCTGGAGTGTACTCGGGGGGCAAGGGGGCTACACCTTC. Together with reference TRBV30 and TRBJ1-2, the CDR3 gives the full variable domain: SQTIHQWPATLVQPVGSPLSLECTVEGTSNPNLYWYRQAAGRGLQLLFYSVGIGQISSEVPQNLSASRPQDRQFILSSKKLLLSDSGFYLCAWSVLGGQGGYTFGSGTRLTVV.

The rearrangement joins TRBV30 to TRBJ1-1; 8 bases map to TRBD1. Germline V gene data show CDR1 as GTSNPN and CDR2 as SVGIG (reference sequence). Trimming took 3 bases from V and 11 from J; bases not matched to a gene: 5. This CDR3 spans 11 amino acids. The CDR3 spells CAWRDREMAFF. The CDR3 DNA is TGTGCCTGGAGGGACAGGGAAATGGCTTTCTTT. The variable domain in full, with the rest retrieved from reference TRBV30 and TRBJ1-1, is SQTIHQWPATLVQPVGSPLSLECTVEGTSNPNLYWYRQAAGRGLQLLFYSVGIGQISSEVPQNLSASRPQDRQFILSSKKLLLSDSGFYLCAWRDREMAFFGQGTRLTVV.

The chain is built from TRBV6-5 and TRBJ2-1; 11 bases align to TRBD1. The germline V gene encodes CDR1 MNHEY and CDR2 SVGAGI. This CDR3 spans 15 amino acids. The V segment lost 6 bases and the J segment 6 bases; nucleotides outside the gene matches: 7. The CDR3 loop is CASRTRDRGFNEQFF. For the CDR3, the DNA is TGTGCCAGCAGAACAAGGGACAGGGGGTTCAATGAGCAGTTCTTC.

This clone has a handful of counts. The CDR3 nucleotides read TGTGCCAGCAGCGTAGCCTGGGGGGATCGGCCCCAGCATTTT. Its protein is CASSVAWGDRPQHF. V usage is TRBV9 and J usage is TRBJ1-5; maybe TRBD1 (5 bases). V dropped 0 bases and J dropped 9 bases, with 13 bases sitting between them. Germline V gene sequence: CDR1 SGDLS, CDR2 YYNGEE. The CDR3 covers 14 residues.

The chain links TRBV30 to TRBJ1-2; D unclear. The germline V gene encodes CDR1 GTSNPN and CDR2 SVGIG (reference sequence). CDR3 length equals 14 residues. V was shortened by 0 bases and J by 5 bases, with 13 bases between the two germline ends. CDR3 in DNA: TGTGCCTGGAGTGTACTAGACGGCGGATATGGCTACACCTTC. Its translation is CAWSVLDGGYGYTF.

The chain employs TRBV18 and TRBJ2-7, with TRBD1 matching 8 bases. The ends lost 4 bases at V and 9 bases at J; junction bases unmatched: 11. Germline-derived CDR1 and CDR2 are KGHSH and LQKENI. The length of the CDR3 is 14 residues. In DNA, the CDR3 is TGTGCCAGCTCACTGGACAGGGAAGGACGTGGGCAGTACTTC. Its protein is CASSLDREGRGQYF.

This chain connects TRBV5-6 to TRBJ2-7; D is unresolved. Trimming left V 5 bases short and J 0 bases short, with 9 bases between. The CDR3 has 13 residues. Germline values: CDR1 SGHDT, CDR2 YYEEEE. CDR3 DNA: TGTGCCAGCAGTTTAAAAATCTCCTACGAGCAGTACTTC. Protein sequence: CASSLKISYEQYF.

V usage is TRBV27 and J usage is TRBJ1-2, with 8 bases matching TRBD1. The germline V gene encodes CDR1 MNHEY and CDR2 SMNVEV (reference sequence). The CDR3 is 13 residues long. With V trimmed by 5 bases and J by 8 bases, 7 bases remained unmatched. The CDR3 loop is CASSLTGGEGYTF. Here the CDR3 DNA reads TGTGCCAGCAGTCTAACAGGGGGTGAAGGCTACACCTTC.

The chain has TRBV4-3 and TRBJ2-1; D remains ambiguous. The CDR3 sequence is 14 residues long. V lost 0 bases and J 4 bases, leaving 7 bases between the germline ends. Germline values: CDR1 LGHNA, CDR2 YSLEER. The CDR3, as DNA: TGCGCCAGCAGCCAAGACATCAGTTACAATGAGCAGTTCTTC. Amino acids: CASSQDISYNEQFF.

The J gene is TRBJ1-3, the V gene TRBV2, with TRBD1 matching 7 bases. CDR3 length: 12 amino acids. Germline CDR1 reads SNHLY; CDR2 reads FYNNEI. Trimming removed 11 bases from V and 0 bases from J; junction bases left unmatched: 1. CDR3 sequence: CAPGGSGNTIYF. The CDR3 DNA follows: TGTGCCCCAGGGGGCTCTGGAAACACCATATATTTT.

This chain connects TRBV2 to TRBJ2-7, with 8 bases lining up with TRBD2. Trimming took 2 bases from V and 1 from J; bases not matched to a gene: 10. The CDR3 consists of 17 residues. Germline V gene data show CDR1 as SNHLY and CDR2 as FYNNEI. CDR3 in amino acids: CASSERRGARISYEQYF. CDR3 nucleotide sequence: TGTGCCAGCAGTGAACGGCGGGGGGCCCGAATATCCTACGAGCAGTACTTC.

This rearrangement joins TRBV19 to TRBJ1-1; no clear D. Germline V gene lookup returns CDR1 LNHDA and CDR2 SQIVND (reference sequence). Trimming took off 3 bases at V and 4 bases at J, with 15 bases between the two ends. The CDR3 spans 15 residues. CDR3 loop: CASSIRGRWATEAFF. The CDR3 nucleotides are TGTGCCAGTAGTATTCGCGGGCGCTGGGCCACTGAAGCTTTCTTT. Using reference TRBV19 and TRBJ1-1 for the parts outside the CDR3, the full variable domain is DGGITQSPKYLFRKEGQNVTLSCEQNLNHDAMYWYRQDPGQGLRLIYYSQIVNDFQKGDIAEGYSVSREKKESFPLTVTSAQKNPTAFYLCASSIRGRWATEAFFGQGTRLTVV.

The rearrangement joins TRBV6-4 to TRBJ2-7, with D perhaps matching TRBD1 (6 bases). Germline values: CDR1 MRHNA, CDR2 SNTAGT. V was cut by 7 bases and J by 4 bases, with 11 bases left in between. This CDR3 has 12 residues. The DNA for the CDR3 is TGTGCCAGCAAGAACAGGGTATACGAGCAGTACTTC. Translation gives CASKNRVYEQYF.

J is TRBJ1-5 and V is TRBV2; D is ambiguous. Germline values: CDR1 SNHLY, CDR2 FYNNEI. Trimming took off 3 bases at V and 4 bases at J, with 4 bases between the two ends. The CDR3 spans 12 residues. As DNA, the CDR3 is TGTGCCAGCAGTGACAATAATCAGCCCCAGCATTTT. Its protein is CASSDNNQPQHF.

The V and J genes are TRBV5-1 and TRBJ1-1; 7 nucleotides match TRBD1. V was clipped by 3 bases and J by 0 bases; unmatched bases: 5. Germline loops: CDR1 SGHRS, CDR2 YFSETQ. This CDR3 is 15 amino acids long. CDR3 residues: CASSWRTGLNTEAFF. The CDR3 DNA follows: TGCGCCAGCAGCTGGAGGACAGGTCTGAACACTGAAGCTTTCTTT.